Presented here are 24 T cell receptor beta chains from one specimen sequenced in a study of cytomegalovirus exposure and HLA in healthy donors. The repertoire was sequenced with immunoSEQ multiplex PCR; TCRdb's copy has only in-frame clones and lacks some. The data show 200,000 to 250,000 clones, with 75% to 90% seen just once and about an eighth held by the top ten. The sequencing input was PBMCs. These receptors came from a woman aged 25-40 years in good health and CMV-seropositive.

CDR3 nucleotides: TGCGCCAGCGGATCCAGGGGCACTGAAGCTTTCTTT. This gives the protein CASGSRGTEAFF. V gene TRBV5-1 combines with J gene TRBJ1-1, with TRBD1 as a possible D gene (6 bases). The CDR3 spans 12 residues. Trimming removed 7 bases from V and 4 bases from J, with 11 bases in between. CDR1 is SGHRS, CDR2 YFSETQ, per germline.

The rearrangement joins TRBV2 to TRBJ2-3; 7 nucleotides line up with TRBD2. CDR1 and CDR2 (germline): SNHLY, FYNNEI. V shed 5 bases and J 1 base; nucleotides not matched to a gene: 9. The CDR3 extends over 16 amino acids. CDR3 sequence (DNA): TGTGCCAGCAGTTCGGCTAGCGGAAGCCGCACAGATACGCAGTATTTT. Translating it yields CASSSASGSRTDTQYF.

Comment on this clone: A junction boundary mismatches the germline segment, possibly from a read error. The chain couples TRBV11-3 to TRBJ2-3; possibly TRBD1 or TRBD2 for D (5 bases each). The CDR3 length is 16 residues. From germline, CDR1 is SGHNT and CDR2 YENEEA. CDR3 DNA: TGTGCCAGCAGCTTAGATGCCGGGACGGGCACACATACGCAGTATTTT. Translation: CASSLDAGTGTHTQYF. Full variable domain (rest looked up from reference TRBV11-3 and TRBJ2-3): EAGVVQSPRYKIIEKKQPVAFWCNPISGHNTLYWYLQNLGQGPELLIRYENEEAVDDSQLPKDRFSAERLKGVDSTLKIQPAELGDSAVYLCASSLDAGTGTHTQYFGPGTRLTVL.

This chain uses TRBV6-1 with TRBJ1-5, with D unclear. The CDR3 totals 15 residues. The V end was cut by 8 bases, the J end by 4 bases, with 18 bases between. Germline V gene lookup returns CDR1 MNHNS and CDR2 SASEGT. The CDR3 bases are TGTGCCAGCTCGACCGGGGAGGGCCCTAATCAGCCCCAGCATTTT. This encodes CASSTGEGPNQPQHF.

In its sample, this clone was seen once. This chain links TRBV5-1 with TRBJ1-1; TRBD1 is a possible D gene (6 bases). The CDR3 consists of 12 residues. V dropped 5 bases and J dropped 6 bases, with 11 bases sitting between them. The germline CDR1 and CDR2 sequences are SGHRS and YFSETQ. The CDR3 sequence: CASRWGQSEAFF. CDR3 DNA: TGCGCCAGCAGATGGGGGCAGTCTGAAGCTTTCTTT.

The CDR3 loop reads CAISESAGSSYEQYF. As DNA, the CDR3 is TGTGCCATCAGTGAGTCGGCGGGGAGCTCCTACGAGCAGTACTTC. This chain joins TRBV10-3 and TRBJ2-7; TRBD2 is a possible D gene (6 bases). This CDR3 is 15 amino acids long. CDR1 and CDR2 from the germline V gene are ENHRY and SYGVKD. V lost 0 bases and J lost 0, with 9 bases in between.

The rearrangement joins TRBV6-5 to TRBJ1-2, with TRBD1 matching over 7 bases. The V and J ends lost 6 bases and 2 bases, in that order; junction bases with no gene match: 3. CDR1 is MNHEY and CDR2 is SVGAGI in the germline V gene. The CDR3 runs to 13 residues. Here the CDR3 reads CASRDRLNYGYTF. The DNA of the CDR3 is TGTGCCAGCAGGGACAGGTTAAACTATGGCTACACCTTC.

The chain couples TRBV7-9 to TRBJ2-7, with 10 nucleotides matching TRBD2. CDR1 is SEHNR and CDR2 is FQNEAQ in the germline V gene (reference sequence). The CDR3 loop spans 16 amino acids. After removal of 5 bases from V and 2 bases from J, the junction contained 9 bases not matched to a gene. In DNA, the CDR3 is TGTGCCAGCAGCCAAGAGAGAACTAGCGGGACCTACGAGCAGTACTTC. This encodes CASSQERTSGTYEQYF.

The genes are TRBV4-1 and TRBJ2-7; the D gene is possibly TRBD2 (5 bases). Between the trimmed V and J ends, which lost 4 bases and 0 bases, there was a span of 13 bases. CDR1 is MGHRA, CDR2 YSYEKL, per germline. The CDR3 contains 15 residues. The CDR3: CASSRVWESSYEQYF. The CDR3 region has the DNA TGCGCCAGCAGCCGCGTGTGGGAGAGCTCCTACGAGCAGTACTTC.

The chain recombines TRBV13 with TRBJ1-1; possible D gene TRBD1, 5 bases. This CDR3 spans 14 amino acids. V was clipped by 5 bases and J by 4 bases, with 14 bases between them. Germline CDR1 PRHDT, CDR2 FYEKMQ (reference sequence). The CDR3 DNA reads TGTGCCAGCAGCCCGAGGGGTCGGGGCACTGAAGCTTTCTTT. Amino acids: CASSPRGRGTEAFF.

This chain uses TRBV29-1 with TRBJ2-1; 11 nucleotides align to TRBD2. V was clipped by 1 base and J by 4 bases; unmatched bases: 3. This CDR3 has 15 amino acids. The germline V gene encodes CDR1 SQVTM and CDR2 ANQGSEA. CDR3 sequence reads: CSVEGGLADYNEQFF. In nucleotides, the CDR3 is TGCAGCGTTGAAGGGGGACTAGCGGATTACAATGAGCAGTTCTTC.

The gene calls are TRBV30 and TRBJ2-7; TRBD2 matches at 11 bases. Looked up from germline, CDR1 is GTSNPN and CDR2 is SVGIG (reference sequence). Losses at the gene ends were 0 bases for V and 3 bases for J; bases not matched to a gene: 4. The length of the CDR3 is 15 residues. The DNA for the CDR3 is TGTGCCTGGAGTGTCCCCGGGACTAGCGGCTACGAGCAGTACTTC. Protein: CAWSVPGTSGYEQYF. Looking up the rest from reference TRBV30 and TRBJ2-7 gives the full variable domain: SQTIHQWPATLVQPVGSPLSLECTVEGTSNPNLYWYRQAAGRGLQLLFYSVGIGQISSEVPQNLSASRPQDRQFILSSKKLLLSDSGFYLCAWSVPGTSGYEQYFGPGTRLTVT.

The gene calls are TRBV9 and TRBJ1-2, with 7 nucleotides matching TRBD1. CDR3 length: 15 amino acids. J was trimmed by 2 bases and V by 3 bases; bases with no gene match: 7. Germline CDR1 is SGDLS and CDR2 is YYNGEE. CDR3 residues: CASSELGQTNYGYTF. CDR3 in DNA: TGTGCCAGCAGCGAGTTGGGACAGACGAACTATGGCTACACCTTC.

J is TRBJ2-7 and V is TRBV6-5, with D possibly matching TRBD1 (5 bases). The CDR3 has 14 amino acids. V dropped 7 bases and J dropped 2 bases, with 15 bases sitting between them. The V gene's germline CDR1 is MNHEY and CDR2 SVGAGI. The CDR3 spells CASNHKGHTYEQYF. The CDR3 bases are TGTGCCAGCAATCATAAGGGGCATACCTACGAGCAGTACTTC.

This rearrangement joins TRBV11-2 to TRBJ2-1, with D hard to call. The length of the CDR3 is 13 residues. Germline-derived CDR1 and CDR2 are SGHAT and FQNNGV. Trimming left V 0 bases short and J 6 bases short, with 6 bases between. The CDR3 DNA follows: TGTGCCAGCAGCTTAGAATGGCCCAATGAGCAGTTCTTC. Protein: CASSLEWPNEQFF.

The chain couples TRBV15 to TRBJ2-1; D is perhaps TRBD1 (7 bases). The V end was cut by 1 base, the J end by 5 bases, with 15 bases between. Germline loops: CDR1 LNHNV, CDR2 YYDKDF (reference sequence). The CDR3 is made up of 16 amino acids. This chain's CDR3 is CATSRALGGGNNEQFF. The CDR3 DNA reads as TGTGCCACCAGCAGAGCCCTCGGAGGGGGCAACAATGAGCAGTTCTTC.

This chain joins TRBV11-2 and TRBJ1-2; 7 bases are shared with TRBD1. Trimming took 5 bases from V and 1 from J; bases not matched to a gene: 19. The germline V gene encodes CDR1 SGHAT and CDR2 FQNNGV. CDR3 length: 19 residues. CDR3 residues: CASSPEIRDRTFINYGYTF. Here the CDR3 DNA reads TGTGCCAGCAGCCCAGAGATCCGGGACAGAACATTCATTAACTATGGCTACACCTTC.

V gene TRBV29-1 combines with J gene TRBJ1-3; D not resolved. Germline V gene lookup returns CDR1 SQVTM and CDR2 ANQGSEA. The length of the CDR3 is 15 residues. Trimming removed 2 bases from V and 1 base from J, with 12 bases in between. In DNA, the CDR3 is TGCAGCGTTGAATTACATGAATCGTCTGGAAACACCATATATTTT. Translation: CSVELHESSGNTIYF.

The rearrangement links TRBV13 to TRBJ2-7; D remains unclear. The length of the CDR3 is 12 residues. V was cut by 3 bases and J by 2 bases, with 5 bases left in between. The germline gives CDR1 PRHDT, CDR2 FYEKMQ (reference sequence). CDR3: CASSFYPYEQYF. The DNA of the CDR3 is TGTGCCAGCAGCTTTTACCCCTACGAGCAGTACTTC.

The chain has TRBV29-1 and TRBJ1-1; no clear D gene. The CDR3 loop spans 13 amino acids. The V end lost 5 bases, the J end lost 6 bases, and 16 bases lay between the germline ends. CDR1 is SQVTM and CDR2 is ANQGSEA in the germline V gene. The DNA of the CDR3 is TGCAGCGTTCGTACTCAAAATTACGCTGAAGCTTTCTTT. The encoded protein is CSVRTQNYAEAFF.

The chain has TRBV9 and TRBJ2-1; 8 bases fit TRBD1. This CDR3 has 16 amino acids. The germline V gene encodes CDR1 SGDLS and CDR2 YYNGEE. After removal of 4 bases from V and 3 bases from J, the junction contained 9 bases not matched to a gene. The CDR3 DNA is TGTGCCAGCAGCCCCCGACAGGGGAAAGGCTACAATGAGCAGTTCTTC. Its translation is CASSPRQGKGYNEQFF.

J is TRBJ1-1 and V is TRBV27; weak D call: TRBD1 (5 bases). CDR1 and CDR2 from the germline V gene are MNHEY and SMNVEV (reference sequence). V shed 6 bases and J shed 3 bases, with 14 bases lying between them. CDR3 length equals 14 residues. CDR3 in amino acids: CASRTVGGDTEAFF. In DNA form, the CDR3 reads TGTGCCAGCAGAACCGTTGGAGGGGACACTGAAGCTTTCTTT.

The CDR3 DNA reads TGTGCCAGCAATCTTTCTAGCGGGAGGGCCCATGAGCAGTTCTTC. Translating it yields CASNLSSGRAHEQFF. This rearrangement joins TRBV28 to TRBJ2-1, with 12 bases fitting TRBD2. V dropped 7 bases and J dropped 8; count of bases not matched to a gene: 9. The CDR3 extends over 15 amino acids. The germline gives CDR1 MDHEN, CDR2 SYDVKM.

This clone is medium-sized. The rearrangement uses TRBV6-5 and TRBJ2-7; 7 positions agree with TRBD1. Trimming took 7 bases from V and 1 from J; bases not matched to a gene: 4. This CDR3 has 13 amino acids. Germline V CDR1 and CDR2: MNHEY, SVGAGI. The CDR3 reads CASIGTDSYEQYF. The CDR3 nucleotides are TGTGCCAGCATCGGGACAGATTCCTACGAGCAGTACTTC.